One T cell receptor beta chain is described in this entry. Its antigen remains unidentified. PCR amplification relied on 60 Vbeta primers (plus 13 Jbeta primers). Assay used: immunoSEQ multiplex PCR; TCRdb lists only in-frame clones, some missing. Of 100,000 to 150,000 clones listed, 80% to 85% are singletons. The data were obtained in a study of cytomegalovirus exposure and HLA in healthy donors. CDR1 and CDR2 (germline): SGHVS, FNYEAQ. Trimming removed 6 bases from V and 0 bases from J, with 6 bases in between. The CDR3 loop spans 13 amino acids. Study-wide results and caveats: Across donors, presence/absence analyses took sequencing depth to be roughly uniform. Most likely, a cluster of highly shared sequence variants arose as a sequencing artifact. The study designated over 150 TCR beta chains cytomegalovirus-associated.

V gene TRBV7-6 combines with J gene TRBJ2-1; TRBD1 is a possible D gene (5 bases). Sequencing input: PBMCs. The source is a boy aged 10-17 years in good health and CMV-seronegative. The CDR3 bases are TGTGCCAGCAGAGGGGCCTCCTACAATGAGCAGTTCTTC. It encodes CASRGASYNEQFF. Variable domain in full (rest from reference TRBV7-6 and TRBJ2-1): GAGVSQSPRYKVTKRGQDVALRCDPISGHVSLYWYRQALGQGPEFLTYFNYEAQQDKSGLPNDRFSAERPEGSISTLTIQRTEQRDSAMYRCASRGASYNEQFFGPGTRLTVL.